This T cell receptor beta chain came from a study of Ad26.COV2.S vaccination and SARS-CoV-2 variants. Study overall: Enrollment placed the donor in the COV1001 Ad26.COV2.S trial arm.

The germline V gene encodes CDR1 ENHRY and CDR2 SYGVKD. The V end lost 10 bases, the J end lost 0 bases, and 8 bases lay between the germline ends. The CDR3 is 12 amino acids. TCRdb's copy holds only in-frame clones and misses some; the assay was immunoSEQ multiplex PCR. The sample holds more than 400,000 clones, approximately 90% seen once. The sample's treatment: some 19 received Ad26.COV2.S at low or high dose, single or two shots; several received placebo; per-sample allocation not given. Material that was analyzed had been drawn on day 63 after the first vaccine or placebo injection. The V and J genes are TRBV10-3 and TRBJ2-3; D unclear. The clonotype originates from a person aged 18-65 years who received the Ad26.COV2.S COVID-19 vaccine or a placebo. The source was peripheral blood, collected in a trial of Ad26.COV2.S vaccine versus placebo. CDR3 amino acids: CATGQSTDTQYF. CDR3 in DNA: TGTGCCACCGGCCAGAGCACAGATACGCAGTATTTT.